This T cell receptor (beta chain) was found in a study of cytomegalovirus exposure and HLA in healthy donors. Study-wide findings and caveats: TRBV6-2, TRBV6-3 and other indistinguishable V segments were excluded. In a later analysis, the majority of CMV-associated beta chains seemingly showed HLA restriction. TCR beta chains numbering some 160 were designated cytomegalovirus-associated.

On this clone itself: The target antigen is unknown.

V was shortened by 4 bases and J by 5 bases, with 12 bases between the two germline ends. The germline gives CDR1 MDHEN, CDR2 SYDVKM. The CDR3 runs to 14 residues. The study ran its PCR with 60 Vbeta and 13 Jbeta primers. Produced via immunoSEQ multiplex PCR; TCRdb's table is partial and in-frame only. In the table there are about 110,000 clones, around 83% of which are singletons. Donors were nominally healthy when sampled, though unrecorded immune exposures were likely. The chain combines TRBV28 with TRBJ2-1; perhaps TRBD1 as D (6 bases). Sequenced material: PBMCs. The sequence derives from a man aged 25-45 years in good health and CMV-seropositive. CDR3 sequence (DNA): TGTGCCAGCAGTTCTTTCGACAGGAACAATGAGCAGTTCTTC. This gives the protein CASSSFDRNNEQFF.